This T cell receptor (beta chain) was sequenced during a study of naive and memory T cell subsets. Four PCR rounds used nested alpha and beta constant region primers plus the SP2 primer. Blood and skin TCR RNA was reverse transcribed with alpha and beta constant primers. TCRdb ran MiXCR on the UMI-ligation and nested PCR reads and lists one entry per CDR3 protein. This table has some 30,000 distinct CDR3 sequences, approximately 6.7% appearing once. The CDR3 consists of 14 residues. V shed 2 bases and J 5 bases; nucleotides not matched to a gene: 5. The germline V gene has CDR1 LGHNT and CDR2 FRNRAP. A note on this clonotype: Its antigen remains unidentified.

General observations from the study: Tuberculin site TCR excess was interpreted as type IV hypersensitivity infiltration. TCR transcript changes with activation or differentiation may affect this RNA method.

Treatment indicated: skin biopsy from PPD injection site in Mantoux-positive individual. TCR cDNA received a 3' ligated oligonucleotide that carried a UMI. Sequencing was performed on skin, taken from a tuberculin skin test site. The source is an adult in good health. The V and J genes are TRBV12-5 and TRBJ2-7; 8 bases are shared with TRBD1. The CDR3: CASGLYTGGNEQYF. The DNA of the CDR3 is TGTGCTAGTGGTTTGTATACAGGGGGTAACGAGCAGTACTTC. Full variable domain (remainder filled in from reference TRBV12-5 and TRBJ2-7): DARVTQTPRHKVTEMGQEVTMRCQPILGHNTVFWYRQTMMQGLELLAYFRNRAPLDDSGMPKDRFSAEMPDATLATLKIQPSEPRDSAVYFCASGLYTGGNEQYFGPGTRLTVT.